This T cell receptor beta chain is drawn from a study of Graves' ophthalmopathy and Graves' hyperthyroidism listed by TCRdb under 2018. Looking at the study overall: Hyperthyroidism was defined as stable when no progression to ophthalmopathy occurred within 18 months of follow-up. An independent validation cohort comprised about 20 hyperthyroidism patients and roughly 15 patients who later progressed from hyperthyroidism to ophthalmopathy. To explore V-J signatures that separate ophthalmopathy from hyperthyroidism, a discovery set of approximately 100 patients was enrolled, consisting of about 45 with ophthalmopathy and 57 with stable hyperthyroidism. After sampling, hyperthyroidism patients received methimazole starting at 30 mg daily, and ophthalmopathy patients received high-dose intravenous methylprednisolone. In total, around 130 blood samples were TCR-sequenced: fewer than 50 ophthalmopathy, under 85 hyperthyroidism and about 17 hyperthyroidism-to-ophthalmopathy patients. To tell Graves' ophthalmopathy apart from Graves' hyperthyroidism, and to predict which patients would progress to ophthalmopathy, the study relied on TCR beta repertoire signatures. T-cell repertoires of thyroid tissue and blood were compared in 5 or 6 hyperthyroidism patients. Broad study findings and their caveats: No statistical method was used to set the sample size in advance, and the investigators knew which group each participant was assigned to. In validation, the model predicted ophthalmopathy progression with about 71% sensitivity and 72% to 80% specificity; roughly eleven predicted patients were CT-confirmed with GO in a median of 6.5 months. The 13-signature model separated ophthalmopathy from stable hyperthyroidism with approximately 90% sensitivity and roughly 84% specificity in cross-validation, and 80%/75% in the test set. Most of the expanded thyroid clonotypes with a frequency above 0.001 were also detected in blood, and it was suggested that the thyroid immune response may be reflected by blood repertoires.

For repertoire sequencing, the TCR beta CDR3 regions were amplified from RNA transcripts. A first-round RT-PCR used HTBI primers with the Qiagen OneStep RT-PCR kit, followed by a second-round multiplex PCR, size selection and purification. Libraries were sequenced on an Illumina HiSeq2000 using paired-end 100 bp reads. In the authors' own workflow: SOAPnuke was used to process the reads, removing any read that contained adapters or uncalled bases, had a mean Phred below 15, or lacked an exact match to the constant primer or identifier. High-quality paired reads were merged with COPE v1.2.5. Clonotypes were defined as unique nucleotide sequences and were aligned to IMGT TRB V, D and J references using MiTCR v1.1. The analysis was limited to V-J combinations with a frequency above 0.0001, which together covered about 99% of the repertoires. A TCR clonal expansion and chaos score per V-J combination was defined as the ratio of F50 clonal expansion to chaos observed in the TCRdist matrix. Welch's t-statistics and random forest were used to reduce features to 10 to 15 V-J combinations, which were fed into a naive Bayes classifier. The Morisita-Horn index was used to measure how similar the thyroid and blood repertoires were. TCRdb passed the public sequencing reads through fastp at Q25 and MiXCR, retaining productive beta sequences. Identical CDR3 proteins give one entry, which carries the most common genes and DNA. It is TCRdb's table, rather than the study itself, that gives the V and J calls and clone size. This sample gives 450,000 to 600,000 distinct CDR3 sequences in total; approximately 37% of them show up just once. The ten largest clones capture around 4% of the sample.

On this clonotype: This receptor's antigen is unknown. Qualities for individual bases were not recorded, and no much larger clone is one base off.

The hyperthyroidism patients were 18 to 65 years old and newly diagnosed, with a disease duration of less than 2 months. Patients were excluded if they had other autoimmune diseases, uncontrolled infections, pregnancy or lactation. Clinical symptoms, serum thyroxine, TRAb, thyroid ultrasound and orbital computed tomography formed the basis of the diagnosis. Total RNA was extracted using Trizol reagent, and RNA quality was checked on an Agilent 2100 Bioanalyzer. The CDR3 measures 13 amino acids from cysteine to phenylalanine. Here the CDR3 DNA is all that survives: 39 bases in frame from base 1. CDR1 SGHAT and CDR2 FQNNGV were looked up in the germline V gene. V loses 11 bases, J loses 4 bases, and the germline ends lie 14 bases apart.

The source is an adult man with Graves' hyperthyroidism. The specimen sequenced was peripheral blood or thyroid tissue (not recorded which). The V and J genes are TRBV11-2 and TRBJ2-2, and possibly TRBD1, on 6 matching bases. In nucleotides, the sequence is TGTGCCGTACAGGGTTATAGCACCGGGGAGCTGTTTTTT. It translates as CAVQGYSTGELFF.